Reported below is one T cell receptor (beta chain). The sample originates from a study of blood T cell repertoires in COVID-19. The authors' processing: Using reference gene primer amplification, nucleated cell counts were estimated. Here immunoSEQ multiplex PCR was the method, and the copy in TCRdb shows in-frame clones only, minus some. V, J and clone size derive from that table, while D and trimming were established from the DNA sequence. The table has around 200,000 clones, roughly four fifths seen once; the top ten hold around a tenth. Germline V lookup: CDR1 MGHRA, CDR2 YSYEKL. CDR3 length: 15 amino acids. V shed 3 bases, J shed 6 bases, and the junction held 6 bases outside the gene matches. Residents of about 25 US areas, aged 18 to 89 years, made up the participants. Cohort assignment relied on participant-reported clinical history.

V and J are TRBV4-1 and TRBJ2-1; 9 positions agree with TRBD1. Material for sequencing was PBMCs or T cells enriched from blood (not recorded which). The TCR sequence derives from a man in his forties who had recovered from COVID-19. CDR3 amino acids: CASSHSQGAPNEQFF. The DNA for the CDR3 is TGCGCCAGCAGCCATTCACAGGGGGCGCCCAATGAGCAGTTCTTC.